This TCR beta chain was profiled in a study of cytomegalovirus exposure and HLA in healthy donors. Overall study findings and caveats: Later findings reportedly placed an Asian-associated ancestry cluster below the 666-donor mean for N-insertions. It was taken for granted in presence/absence analyses that sequencing depth across donors was roughly uniform. Most likely, a cluster of highly shared sequence variants arose as a sequencing artifact. Rare TCR sequences dominated, though some public TCRs recurred in many donors.

PCR employed 60 Vbeta and 13 Jbeta primers. Sequencing used immunoSEQ multiplex PCR; TCRdb keeps in-frame clones, though not all of them. Among roughly 150,000 clones listed, approximately 84% were seen once. As concerns this clone: Antigen unknown.

The CDR3 runs to 12 residues. The V gene's germline CDR1 is MGHRA and CDR2 YSYEKL. Specimen: PBMCs. The TCR originated in a man in his forties or fifties in good health and CMV-seropositive. V is TRBV4-1 and J is TRBJ1-3; unclear D gene. The J call is uncertain, as TRBJ2-2 better fits the DNA end. CDR3 protein: CASSQLDGELFF. In nucleotides, the CDR3 is TGCGCCAGCAGCCAACTGGACGGGGAGCTGTTTTTT.